The source of this TCR beta chain is a study of blood T cell repertoires in COVID-19. Trimming stripped 6 bases from V and 4 bases from J, with 13 bases between. The CDR3 extends over 13 amino acids. The germline V gene encodes CDR1 MNHEY and CDR2 SMNVEV (reference sequence). The method was immunoSEQ multiplex PCR; TCRdb's version includes in-frame clones alone and lacks a portion of them. The sample holds a few hundred thousand clones, around 89% seen once. This TCR was sampled from a young man with acute or convalescent COVID-19. Sequences were obtained from peripheral blood. This chain connects TRBV27 to TRBJ2-7; D gene unclear. Here the CDR3 DNA reads TGTGCCAGCAGCCGTACATCTTATTACGAGCAGTACTTC. Translation: CASSRTSYYEQYF.